This T cell receptor beta chain stems from a study of cytomegalovirus exposure and HLA in healthy donors. General observations from the study: The study flagged about 150 TCR beta chains as cytomegalovirus-associated. Across donors, most TCRs were seen rarely, yet some public ones were widespread. The classifier was said to identify cytomegalovirus status with high specificity and sensitivity.

CDR1 is SGHNT, CDR2 YENEEA, per germline. The CDR3 has 15 residues. The V and J ends lost 0 bases and 0 bases respectively, with 9 bases between them. The study drew the donors from its approximately 110-subject validation cohort, separate from the approximately 670-subject first cohort. Regarding this clone: The antigen remains undetermined.

TCRdb keeps only in-frame clones here, not all; method: immunoSEQ multiplex PCR. The sample carries 160,000 or so clones, approximately 88% recorded once. Sequencing was carried out using PBMCs. This TCR derives from a young man in good health and CMV-seropositive. The rearrangement joins TRBV11-3 to TRBJ2-7; tentative D call: TRBD2 (6 bases). CDR3 protein: CASSLDGGNSYEQYF. In DNA form, the CDR3 reads TGTGCCAGCAGCTTAGATGGGGGGAACTCCTACGAGCAGTACTTC.